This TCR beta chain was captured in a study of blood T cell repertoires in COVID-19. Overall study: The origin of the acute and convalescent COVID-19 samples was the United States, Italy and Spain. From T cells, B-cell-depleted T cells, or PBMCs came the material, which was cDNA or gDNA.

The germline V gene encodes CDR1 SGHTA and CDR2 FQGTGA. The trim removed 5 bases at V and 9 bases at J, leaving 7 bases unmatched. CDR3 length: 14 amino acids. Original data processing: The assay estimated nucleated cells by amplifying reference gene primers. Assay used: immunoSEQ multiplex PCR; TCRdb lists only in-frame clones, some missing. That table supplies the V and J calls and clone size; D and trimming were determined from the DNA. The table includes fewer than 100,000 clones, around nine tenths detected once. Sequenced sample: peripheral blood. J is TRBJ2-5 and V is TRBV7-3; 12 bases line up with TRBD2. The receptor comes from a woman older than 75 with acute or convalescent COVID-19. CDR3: CASSKTSGGEAQYF. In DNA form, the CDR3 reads TGTGCCAGCAGCAAGACTAGCGGGGGTGAGGCCCAGTACTTC.